This record covers a single TCR beta chain. Its matching antigen is unknown. One junction end disagrees with the germline gene, perhaps due to a read error. Additional DNA sequences in this sample encode the identical CDR3. The data were obtained in a study of cytomegalovirus exposure and HLA in healthy donors. This table comes from immunoSEQ multiplex PCR, and its TCRdb copy is limited to in-frame clones, with some not included. The sample gives more than 85,000 clones, around 87% of which show up once; 4% is in the top ten. CDR1 and CDR2 (germline): MNHNY, SVGAGI (reference sequence). The CDR3 runs to 14 residues. Study-level findings and limits: The authors enumerated roughly 180 TCR beta chains as linked to cytomegalovirus. It was reported that the classifier diagnosed cytomegalovirus status with high specificity and sensitivity in both the original and validation cohorts.

The chain carries TRBV6-6 and TRBJ1-1; 7 nucleotides agree with TRBD1. The sequence was obtained from a woman aged 18-30 years in good health and CMV-seropositive. What was sequenced was PBMCs. CDR3 amino acids: CASSYGTANTEAFF. CDR3 nucleotide sequence: TGTGCCAGTAGTTACGGGACAGCGAACACTGAAGCTTTCTTT.